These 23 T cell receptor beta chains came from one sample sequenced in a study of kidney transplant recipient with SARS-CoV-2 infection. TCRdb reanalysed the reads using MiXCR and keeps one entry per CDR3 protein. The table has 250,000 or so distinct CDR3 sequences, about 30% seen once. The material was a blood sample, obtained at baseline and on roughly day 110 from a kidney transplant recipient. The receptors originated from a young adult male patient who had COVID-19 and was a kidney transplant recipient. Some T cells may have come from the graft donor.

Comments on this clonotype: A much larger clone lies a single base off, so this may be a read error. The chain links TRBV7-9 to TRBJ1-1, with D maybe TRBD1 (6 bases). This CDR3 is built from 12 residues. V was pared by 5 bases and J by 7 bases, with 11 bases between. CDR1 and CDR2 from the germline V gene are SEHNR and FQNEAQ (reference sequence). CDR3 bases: TGTGCCAGCAGCCGCGCAGGGGTTGAAGCTTTCTTT. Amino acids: CASSRAGVEAFF.

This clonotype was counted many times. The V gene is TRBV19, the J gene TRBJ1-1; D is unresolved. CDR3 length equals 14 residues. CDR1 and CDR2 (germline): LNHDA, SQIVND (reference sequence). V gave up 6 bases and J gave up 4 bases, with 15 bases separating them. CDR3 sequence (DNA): TGTGCCAGTAGGGAGCGGGGAGGTGGCACTGAAGCTTTCTTT. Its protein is CASRERGGGTEAFF.

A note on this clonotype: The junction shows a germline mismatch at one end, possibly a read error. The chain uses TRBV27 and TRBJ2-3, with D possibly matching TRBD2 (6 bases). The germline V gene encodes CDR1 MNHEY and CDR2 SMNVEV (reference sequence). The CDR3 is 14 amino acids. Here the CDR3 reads CASGLGLNTDTQYF. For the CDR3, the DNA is TGTGCCAGCGGTTTGGGACTTAATACAGATACGCAGTATTTT.

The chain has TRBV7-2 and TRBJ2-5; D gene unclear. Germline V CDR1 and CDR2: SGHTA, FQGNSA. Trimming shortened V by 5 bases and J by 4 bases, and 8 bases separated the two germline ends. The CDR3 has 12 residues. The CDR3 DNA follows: TGTGCCAGCAGCCCCCGGCGAGAGACCCAGTACTTC. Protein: CASSPRRETQYF.

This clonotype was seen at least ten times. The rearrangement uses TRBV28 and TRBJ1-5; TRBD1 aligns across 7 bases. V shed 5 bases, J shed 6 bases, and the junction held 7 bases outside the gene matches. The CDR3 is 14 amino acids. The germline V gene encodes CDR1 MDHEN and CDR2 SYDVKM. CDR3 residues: CASSPRQGAQPQHF. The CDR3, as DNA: TGTGCCAGCAGTCCCCGACAGGGAGCTCAGCCCCAGCATTTT.

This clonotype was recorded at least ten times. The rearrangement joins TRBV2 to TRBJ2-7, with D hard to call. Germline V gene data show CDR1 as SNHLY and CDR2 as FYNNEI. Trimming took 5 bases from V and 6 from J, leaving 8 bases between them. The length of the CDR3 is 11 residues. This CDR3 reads CASSNLLEQYF. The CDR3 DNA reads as TGTGCCAGCAGTAACCTTCTCGAGCAGTACTTC.

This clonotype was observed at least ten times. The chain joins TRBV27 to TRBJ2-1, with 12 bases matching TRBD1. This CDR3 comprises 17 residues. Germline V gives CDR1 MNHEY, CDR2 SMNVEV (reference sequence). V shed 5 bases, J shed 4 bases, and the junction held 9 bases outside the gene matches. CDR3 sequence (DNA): TGTGCCAGCAGTACCTGGGACAGGGGGCTCGGGTACAATGAGCAGTTCTTC. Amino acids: CASSTWDRGLGYNEQFF.

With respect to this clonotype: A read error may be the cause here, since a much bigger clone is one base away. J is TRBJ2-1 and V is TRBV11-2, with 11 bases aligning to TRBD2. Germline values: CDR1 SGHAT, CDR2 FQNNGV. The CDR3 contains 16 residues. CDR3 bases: TGTACCAGCAGCTTAGGTGGACTAGCGGGCTACAATGAGCAGTTCTTC. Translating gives CTSSLGGLAGYNEQFF. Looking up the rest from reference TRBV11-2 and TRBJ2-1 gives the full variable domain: EAGVAQSPRYKIIEKRQSVAFWCNPISGHATLYWYQQILGQGPKLLIQFQNNGVVDDSQLPKDRFSAERLKGVDSTLKIQPAKLEDSAVYLCTSSLGGLAGYNEQFFGPGTRLTVL.

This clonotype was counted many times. CDR3 DNA: TGTGCCAGCAGTTCAACTTCACGCTCTAGAAAGACCTATGGCTACACCTTC. Encoded protein: CASSSTSRSRKTYGYTF. The chain uses TRBV6-8 and TRBJ1-2; D unresolved. This CDR3 contains 17 residues. The V end lost 4 bases, the J end lost 4 bases, and 22 bases lay between the germline ends. CDR1 is MNHGY, CDR2 SAAAGT, per germline.

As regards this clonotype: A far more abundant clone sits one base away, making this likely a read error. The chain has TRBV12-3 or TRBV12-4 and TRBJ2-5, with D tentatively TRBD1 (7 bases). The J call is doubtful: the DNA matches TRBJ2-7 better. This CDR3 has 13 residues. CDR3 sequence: CASGGDRSYEQYF. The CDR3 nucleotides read TGTGCCAGCGGAGGGGACAGATCTTACGAGCAGTACTTC.

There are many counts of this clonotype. The CDR3 spells CASSLGADRAHEQYF. CDR3 DNA sequence: TGTGCCAGCAGCTTAGGGGCGGACAGGGCTCACGAGCAGTACTTC. The rearrangement uses TRBV7-9 and TRBJ2-7; 8 nucleotides match TRBD1. V gave up 1 base and J gave up 5 bases; unmatched junction bases: 7. The CDR3 is made up of 15 amino acids. CDR1 is SEHNR, CDR2 FQNEAQ, per germline (reference sequence).

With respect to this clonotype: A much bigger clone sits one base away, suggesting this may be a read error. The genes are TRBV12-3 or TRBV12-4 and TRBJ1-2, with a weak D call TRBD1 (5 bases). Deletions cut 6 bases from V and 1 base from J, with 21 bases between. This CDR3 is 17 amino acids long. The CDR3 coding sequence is TGTGCCAGCAGACCCAAGGGTGGGGCAGGAGATAACTATGGCTACACCTTC. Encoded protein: CASRPKGGAGDNYGYTF.

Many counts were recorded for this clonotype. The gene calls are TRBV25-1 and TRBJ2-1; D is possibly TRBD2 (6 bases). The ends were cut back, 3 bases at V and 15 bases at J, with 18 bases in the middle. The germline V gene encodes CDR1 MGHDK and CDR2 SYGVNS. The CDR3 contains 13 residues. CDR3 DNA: TGTGCCAGCAGTGAGGAGGCGGGGAGGAGAAGGTTCTTC. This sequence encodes CASSEEAGRRRFF.

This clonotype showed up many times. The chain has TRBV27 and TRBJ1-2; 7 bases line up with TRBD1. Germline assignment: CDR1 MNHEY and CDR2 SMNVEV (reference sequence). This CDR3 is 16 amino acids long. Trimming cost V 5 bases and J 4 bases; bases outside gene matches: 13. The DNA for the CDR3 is TGTGCCAGCAGTCTAGGGGGGACAGCTCACGGCTATGGCTACACCTTC. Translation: CASSLGGTAHGYGYTF.

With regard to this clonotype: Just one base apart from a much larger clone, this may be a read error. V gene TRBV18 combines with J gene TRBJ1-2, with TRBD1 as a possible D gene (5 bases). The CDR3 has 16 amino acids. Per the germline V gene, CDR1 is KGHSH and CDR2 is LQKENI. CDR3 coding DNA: TGTGCCAGCTCACCAACCGGGACGGGAGCTAACTATGGCTGCACCTTC. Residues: CASSPTGTGANYGCTF.

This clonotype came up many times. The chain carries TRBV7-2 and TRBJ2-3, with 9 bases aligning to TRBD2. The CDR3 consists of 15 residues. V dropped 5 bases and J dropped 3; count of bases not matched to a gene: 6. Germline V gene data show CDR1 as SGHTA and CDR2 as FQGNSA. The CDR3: CASSLVGLATDTQYF. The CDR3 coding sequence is TGTGCCAGCAGCCTGGTGGGACTAGCTACAGATACGCAGTATTTT. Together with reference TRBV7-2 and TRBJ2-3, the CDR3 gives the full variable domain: GAGVSQSPSNKVTEKGKDVELRCDPISGHTALYWYRQSLGQGLEFLIYFQGNSAPDKSGLPSDRFSAERTGGSVSTLTIQRTQQEDSAVYLCASSLVGLATDTQYFGPGTRLTVL.

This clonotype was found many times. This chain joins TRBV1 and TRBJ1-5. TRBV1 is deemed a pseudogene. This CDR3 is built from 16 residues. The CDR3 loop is CTSSQVVGSVDQPQHF. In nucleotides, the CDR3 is TGCACCAGCAGCCAAGTAGTGGGGAGTGTCGATCAGCCCCAGCATTTT.

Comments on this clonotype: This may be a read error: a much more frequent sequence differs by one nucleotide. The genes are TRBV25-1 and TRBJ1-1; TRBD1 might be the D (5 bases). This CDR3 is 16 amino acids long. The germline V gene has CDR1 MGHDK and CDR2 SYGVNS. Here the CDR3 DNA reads TGTGCCGGCAGCGCTAGTTGGGGGACCCCGAACACTGAAGCTTTCTTT. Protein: CAGSASWGTPNTEAFF.

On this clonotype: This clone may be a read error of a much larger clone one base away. The CDR3 bases are TGTGCCAGCACGCATGGACAGATGAACACTGAAACTTTCTTT. It translates to CASTHGQMNTETFF. The rearrangement links TRBV7-1 to TRBJ1-1; a possible D gene is TRBD1 (6 bases). TRBV7-1 qualifies as an ORF whose function is uncertain. The CDR3 extends over 14 amino acids.

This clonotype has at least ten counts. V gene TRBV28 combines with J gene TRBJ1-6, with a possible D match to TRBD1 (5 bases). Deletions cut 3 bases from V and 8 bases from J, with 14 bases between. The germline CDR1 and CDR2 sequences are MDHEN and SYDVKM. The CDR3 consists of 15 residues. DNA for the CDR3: TGTGCCAGCAGTTTGCCGGGCACAGGAGATTCACCCCTCCACTTT. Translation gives CASSLPGTGDSPLHF.

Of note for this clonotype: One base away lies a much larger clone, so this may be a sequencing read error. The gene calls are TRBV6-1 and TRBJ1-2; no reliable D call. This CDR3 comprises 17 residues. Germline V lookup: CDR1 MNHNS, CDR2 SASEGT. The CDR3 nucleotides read TGTGCCAGCAGTGGCGAGGCAGGTGGGAGAAAGACCTATGGCTGCACCTTC. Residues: CASSGEAGGRKTYGCTF.

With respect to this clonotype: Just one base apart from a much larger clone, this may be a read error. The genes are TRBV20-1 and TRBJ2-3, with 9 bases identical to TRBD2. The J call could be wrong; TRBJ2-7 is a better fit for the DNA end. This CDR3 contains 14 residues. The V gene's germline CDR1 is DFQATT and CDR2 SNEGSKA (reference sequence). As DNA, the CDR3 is TGCAGTGCTAGAGCGGGGGGACTAGCCGTTAAGCAGTACTTC. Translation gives CSARAGGLAVKQYF.

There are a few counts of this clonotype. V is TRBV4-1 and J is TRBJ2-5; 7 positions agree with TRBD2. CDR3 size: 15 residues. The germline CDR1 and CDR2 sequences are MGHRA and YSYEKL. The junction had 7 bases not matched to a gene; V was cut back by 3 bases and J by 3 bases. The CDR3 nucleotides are TGCGCCAGCAGCCAGGCGGGACTACTAAAAGAGACCCAGTACTTC. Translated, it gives CASSQAGLLKETQYF.